The 26 T cell receptor beta chains presented below share a single source sample, sequenced in a study of blood T cell repertoires in COVID-19. Clones were sequenced by immunoSEQ multiplex PCR, and TCRdb holds only the in-frame ones, with some missing. The sample gives roughly 330,000 clones, 80% to 90% of which show up once; 9.9% is in the top ten. Sequencing was done on a sample of peripheral blood. These receptors were obtained from a man aged 25-40 years with COVID-19, enrolled during active disease.

The V gene is TRBV18, the J gene TRBJ1-6, with a weak D call TRBD1 (6 bases). Trimming removed 6 bases from V and 5 bases from J, with 8 bases in between. Germline-derived CDR1 and CDR2 are KGHSH and LQKENI. CDR3 length: 13 residues. For the CDR3, the DNA is TGTGCCAGCTCGCAGGGGAATAATTCACCCCTCCACTTT. Translation gives CASSQGNNSPLHF. The variable domain in full, completed from reference TRBV18 and TRBJ1-6, reads NAGVMQNPRHLVRRRGQEARLRCSPMKGHSHVYWYRQLPEEGLKFMVYLQKENIIDESGMPKERFSAEFPKEGPSILRIQQVVRGDSAAYFCASSQGNNSPLHFGNGTRLTVT.

The chain uses TRBV28 and TRBJ1-2, with 9 bases identical to TRBD1. The germline CDR1 and CDR2 sequences are MDHEN and SYDVKM. V was clipped by 6 bases and J by 3 bases; unmatched bases: 11. The length of the CDR3 is 16 residues. The CDR3 protein is CASRHPTGQGHYGYTF. For the CDR3, the DNA is TGTGCCAGCAGACACCCTACGGGACAGGGACACTATGGCTACACCTTC.

The V gene is TRBV30, the J gene TRBJ2-2, with 8 bases matching TRBD1. V was pared by 4 bases and J by 7 bases, with 5 bases of the junction left unmatched. CDR1 and CDR2 (germline): GTSNPN, SVGIG (reference sequence). The CDR3 spans 13 residues. The CDR3 sequence is CAWTTGGFGELFF. CDR3 nucleotide sequence: TGTGCCTGGACAACAGGGGGTTTCGGGGAGCTGTTTTTT. Using reference TRBV30 and TRBJ2-2 for the parts outside the CDR3, the full variable domain is SQTIHQWPATLVQPVGSPLSLECTVEGTSNPNLYWYRQAAGRGLQLLFYSVGIGQISSEVPQNLSASRPQDRQFILSSKKLLLSDSGFYLCAWTTGGFGELFFGEGSRLTVL.

On this clone itself: Other DNA sequences within the sample encode an identical CDR3. The chain carries TRBV30 and TRBJ2-3; 9 bases map to TRBD1. The germline V gene encodes CDR1 GTSNPN and CDR2 SVGIG (reference sequence). The length of the CDR3 is 15 residues. V shed 0 bases and J 2 bases; nucleotides not matched to a gene: 3. CDR3 nucleotide sequence: TGTGCCTGGAGTGTCGGGGACAGGGACACAGATACGCAGTATTTT. This gives the protein CAWSVGDRDTDTQYF.

The gene calls are TRBV3-1 (or the pseudogene TRBV3-2) and TRBJ1-1; TRBD1 might be the D (5 bases). The CDR3 contains 13 residues. V lost 0 bases, J lost 10 bases, and 12 bases lay in between. Germline CDR1 LGHDT, CDR2 YNNKEL (reference sequence). The CDR3 here is CASSQDEDIGAFF. The CDR3 nucleotides read TGTGCCAGCAGCCAAGATGAGGACATTGGAGCTTTCTTT.

The gene calls are TRBV28 and TRBJ1-1; D call uncertain. Trimming removed 2 bases at V and 0 bases at J, with 16 bases between. This CDR3 comprises 17 residues. Germline CDR1 reads MDHEN; CDR2 reads SYDVKM. Here the CDR3 DNA reads TGTGCCAGCAGTTTACTCCGGTTCGGTGGTTTGAACACTGAAGCTTTCTTT. This gives the protein CASSLLRFGGLNTEAFF.

This chain uses TRBV7-2 with TRBJ2-3; TRBD2 is a possible D gene (6 bases). Germline assignment: CDR1 SGHTA and CDR2 FQGNSA. The CDR3 extends over 16 amino acids. Between the trimmed V and J ends, which lost 2 bases and 1 base, there was a span of 13 bases. CDR3 in DNA: TGTGCCAGCAGCTTATATGGCGGGGCTCGCACAGATACGCAGTATTTT. Its protein is CASSLYGGARTDTQYF.

The V gene is TRBV6-2 or TRBV6-3, the J gene TRBJ1-2; D ambiguous. V was pared by 4 bases and J by 0 bases, with 9 bases between. CDR1 is MNHEY, CDR2 SVGEGT, per germline. The length of the CDR3 is 14 residues. In DNA form, the CDR3 reads TGTGCCAGCAGTTTGTCGTCAGCTAACTATGGCTACACCTTC. Residues: CASSLSSANYGYTF.

The V call is TRBV9, the J call TRBJ2-5; D ambiguous. The CDR3 extends over 14 amino acids. Germline CDR1 SGDLS, CDR2 YYNGEE. The V end lost 0 bases, the J end lost 5 bases, and 11 bases lay between the germline ends. Here the CDR3 DNA reads TGTGCCAGCAGCGTAGACCCGGGTTGGGAGACCCAGTACTTC. Protein: CASSVDPGWETQYF.

J is TRBJ2-5 and V is TRBV11-3, with D possibly being TRBD1 (6 bases). The V end was cut by 4 bases, the J end by 3 bases, with 12 bases between. This CDR3 spans 14 amino acids. CDR1 is SGHNT, CDR2 YENEEA, per germline. In DNA, the CDR3 is TGTGCCAGCAGCTCGGGGACAAACAAAGAGACCCAGTACTTC. Translation: CASSSGTNKETQYF.

Only a few counts were recorded for this clone. The V call is TRBV25-1, the J call TRBJ2-3; possible D gene TRBD1, 7 bases. CDR1 and CDR2 from the germline V gene are MGHDK and SYGVNS. The CDR3 totals 15 residues. Trimming stripped 5 bases from V and 4 bases from J, with 16 bases between. In nucleotides, the CDR3 is TGTGCCAGCAGTTTACAGGGGTGGGGGGCAGATACGCAGTATTTT. Its translation: CASSLQGWGADTQYF.

The chain combines TRBV28 with TRBJ2-1, with 8 bases fitting TRBD2. Germline values: CDR1 MDHEN, CDR2 SYDVKM. The CDR3 contains 18 residues. Trimming took 6 bases from V and 0 from J; bases not matched to a gene: 13. The CDR3 bases are TGTGCCAGCAGCCCCTTCGAAAGGACTAGCTCCTCCTACAATGAGCAGTTCTTC. Amino acids: CASSPFERTSSSYNEQFF.

The CDR3 sequence is CASTEGGARREQYF. CDR3 sequence (DNA): TGTGCCAGCACCGAGGGGGGGGCGCGGAGGGAGCAGTACTTC. The rearrangement links TRBV28 to TRBJ2-7; possible D gene TRBD2, 7 bases. CDR3 length: 14 residues. Deletions cut 7 bases from V and 7 bases from J, with 20 bases between. CDR1 and CDR2 (germline): MDHEN, SYDVKM. Filled out from reference TRBV28 and TRBJ2-7, the complete variable domain reads DVKVTQSSRYLVKRTGEKVFLECVQDMDHENMFWYRQDPGLGLRLIYFSYDVKMKEKGDIPEGYSVSREKKERFSLILESASTNQTSMYLCASTEGGARREQYFGPGTRLTVT.

The chain links TRBV27 to TRBJ1-2; D possibly corresponds to TRBD1 (5 bases). CDR3 length equals 14 residues. V was cut by 1 base and J by 5 bases, with 11 bases left in between. The germline V gene has CDR1 MNHEY and CDR2 SMNVEV (reference sequence). CDR3 sequence reads: CASSLFWGEYGYTF. The DNA of the CDR3 is TGTGCCAGCAGTTTATTTTGGGGGGAGTATGGCTACACCTTC.

V usage is TRBV4-3 and J usage is TRBJ2-3; TRBD1 might be the D (5 bases). Trimming removed 0 bases at V and 1 base at J, with 11 bases between. This CDR3 region has 16 residues. Germline lookup yields CDR1 LGHNA and CDR2 YSLEER. DNA of the CDR3: TGCGCCAGCAGCCAAGACAGGGCCGTCGGCACAGATACGCAGTATTTT. Translated: CASSQDRAVGTDTQYF.

As DNA, the CDR3 is TGTGCCAGCTCACCGGACAGGGGACTTGCTTCCTACGAGCAGTACTTC. It is translated as CASSPDRGLASYEQYF. V and J are TRBV18 and TRBJ2-7; 9 bases agree with TRBD1. The V and J ends lost 3 bases and 1 base, in that order; junction bases with no gene match: 7. Germline CDR1 KGHSH, CDR2 LQKENI. The CDR3 consists of 16 residues.

The chain has TRBV6-6 and TRBJ1-1, with TRBD1 identical over 7 bases. With 5 bases clipped from V and 2 bases from J, the junction kept 8 bases outside the gene matches. CDR3 length: 15 residues. CDR1 is MNHNY, CDR2 SVGAGI, per germline (reference sequence). As DNA, the CDR3 is TGTGCCAGCAGTGACCACAGGGGACGAAACACTGAAGCTTTCTTT. Amino acid sequence: CASSDHRGRNTEAFF.

This chain uses TRBV5-4 with TRBJ2-7; 9 bases match TRBD1. Per germline, CDR1 SGHNT and CDR2 YYREEE (reference sequence). Losses at the gene ends were 4 bases for V and 3 bases for J; bases not matched to a gene: 5. The CDR3 runs 14 residues. The CDR3 spells CASSLRDRDYEQYF. As DNA, the CDR3 is TGTGCCAGCAGCCTCCGGGACAGGGACTACGAGCAGTACTTC.

The V and J genes are TRBV14 and TRBJ2-1, with 12 bases aligning to TRBD2. Germline loops: CDR1 SGHDN, CDR2 FVKESK. The CDR3 is made up of 20 amino acids. V trimming: 3 bases; J trimming: 0 bases; junction bases outside the gene matches: 12. The CDR3 DNA sequence: TGTGCCAGCAGCCATCTCTCGGAACTAGCGGGAGGTGGCTCCTACAATGAGCAGTTCTTC. It specifies CASSHLSELAGGGSYNEQFF.

V is TRBV24-1 and J is TRBJ1-5, with TRBD1 identical over 9 bases. V was pared by 10 bases and J by 6 bases, with 6 bases of the junction left unmatched. Germline CDR1 and CDR2: KGHDR and SFDVKD. CDR3 length equals 13 residues. CDR3 coding DNA: TGTGCCACGACAGGGGGAAAAGGTCAGCCCCAGCATTTT. It specifies CATTGGKGQPQHF.

This chain uses TRBV5-1 with TRBJ1-1, with unresolved D. The germline gives CDR1 SGHRS, CDR2 YFSETQ. This CDR3 spans 14 amino acids. V lost 2 bases and J lost 2, with 10 bases in between. This CDR3 is CASSFNGGNTEAFF. In nucleotides, the CDR3 is TGCGCCAGCAGCTTCAACGGCGGCAACACTGAAGCTTTCTTT. The complete variable domain, with remaining parts taken from reference TRBV5-1 and TRBJ1-1, reads KAGVTQTPRYLIKTRGQQVTLSCSPISGHRSVSWYQQTPGQGLQFLFEYFSETQRNKGNFPGRFSGRQFSNSRSEMNVSTLELGDSALYLCASSFNGGNTEAFFGQGTRLTVV.

The chain links TRBV4-2 to TRBJ2-7; a possible D gene is TRBD2 (6 bases). Germline V lookup: CDR1 LGHNA, CDR2 YNFKEQ. This CDR3 region has 18 residues. V was clipped by 1 base and J by 0 bases, with 19 bases between them. In nucleotides, the CDR3 is TGTGCCAGCAGCCAAGCTCCCTGGGGTAGCGGACTCTCCTACGAGCAGTACTTC. This sequence encodes CASSQAPWGSGLSYEQYF.

The V call is TRBV6-5, the J call TRBJ1-1; D gene unclear. Germline loops: CDR1 MNHEY, CDR2 SVGAGI. The CDR3 runs 14 residues. The V gene lost 11 bases and the J gene lost 1 base, with 17 bases spanning the gap. Here the CDR3 DNA reads TGTGCCTCATCCTCCTCGGGAACGAACACTGAAGCTTTCTTT. The encoded protein is CASSSSGTNTEAFF.

V usage is TRBV7-6 and J usage is TRBJ1-6, with D perhaps matching TRBD1 (5 bases). Looked up from germline, CDR1 is SGHVS and CDR2 is FNYEAQ. This CDR3 spans 15 amino acids. Deletions cut 1 base from V and 7 bases from J, with 11 bases between. The CDR3 sequence: CASSLEGNMNSPLHF. The DNA of the CDR3 is TGTGCCAGCAGCTTAGAGGGGAACATGAATTCACCCCTCCACTTT.

J is TRBJ2-2 and V is TRBV9; D may be TRBD1 (6 bases). CDR3 size: 14 residues. The germline gives CDR1 SGDLS, CDR2 YYNGEE. Trimming stripped 1 base from V and 8 bases from J, with 12 bases between. CDR3 in DNA: TGTGCCAGCAGCGTAAGCAGGGGCGTGGGGGAGCTGTTTTTT. Translation gives CASSVSRGVGELFF. Full variable domain (rest looked up from reference TRBV9 and TRBJ2-2): DSGVTQTPKHLITATGQRVTLRCSPRSGDLSVYWYQQSLDQGLQFLIQYYNGEERAKGNILERFSAQQFPDLHSELNLSSLELGDSALYFCASSVSRGVGELFFGEGSRLTVL.

CDR3 amino acids: CASSSLKTEGNTEAFF. CDR3 coding DNA: TGTGCCAGCAGCTCCCTCAAGACAGAAGGGAACACTGAAGCTTTCTTT. The genes are TRBV5-4 and TRBJ1-1, with D tentatively TRBD1 (5 bases). Germline V lookup: CDR1 SGHNT, CDR2 YYREEE (reference sequence). Trimming took 3 bases from V and 1 from J, leaving 16 bases between them. The CDR3 contains 16 residues. Full variable domain (rest looked up from reference TRBV5-4 and TRBJ1-1): ETGVTQSPTHLIKTRGQQVTLRCSSQSGHNTVSWYQQALGQGPQFIFQYYREEENGRGNFPPRFSGLQFPNYSSELNVNALELDDSALYLCASSSLKTEGNTEAFFGQGTRLTVV.